This T cell receptor (beta chain) emerged from a study of graft-versus-host responses after intestinal transplantation (dated by TCRdb to the early 2020s). About the full investigation: The transplants that recipients got were multivisceral, liver-intestinal, or isolated intestinal. After intestinal transplantation, graft-versus-host and host-versus-graft alloreactive T cell clones in the graft, circulation and bone marrow were tracked using bulk TCR-beta CDR3 sequencing. Anti-thymocyte globulin induction was given to all recipients, followed by maintenance tacrolimus and steroids for 2 to 3 years. A cohort of about 25 intestinal transplant recipients, including one retransplant, was enrolled, and a few patients lacking pretransplant specimens were excluded. Samples from a few later patients were sequenced in-house on an Illumina MiSeq with MiXCR processing rather than by the commercial service. To identify alloreactive clones, pre-transplant mixed lymphocyte reaction products were sequenced and compared with unstimulated pre-transplant donor and recipient T cells. Donor T cell macrochimerism was defined as a peak of at least 4% donor T cells among recipient peripheral blood mononuclear cells. Results the study describes overall, beyond this receptor: GvH clones were detected in recipient bone marrow, and some appeared earlier in ileal mucosa or blood, consistent with an intestinal mucosal origin. Early after transplant, declines in HvG clones were associated with peak levels of circulating GvH clones. Patients with donor T cell macrochimerism had high GvH to HvG T cell clonal ratios in their allografts. The conclusions were limited by the relatively low number and heterogeneity of the intestinal transplant patients.

Libraries were constructed by the immunoSEQ multiplex PCR assay. For most patients, high-throughput TCR-beta CDR3 sequencing of genomic DNA was performed by Adaptive Biotechnologies. Under the source paper's analysis protocol: Adaptive's ImmunoSEQ software supplied the TCR sequencing data for 15 to 20 patients, while MiXCR and VDJtools were used to process a few other patients. CDR3 nucleotide sequences shared between donor and recipient were removed because their origin could not be assigned. At least 2-fold expansion over unstimulated cells and a minimum CFSE-low frequency of 0.002% (template counts) or 0.001% (read counts) were required for clones to be classified as alloreactive. A clone was considered mappable if detected in the sequenced pre-transplant spleen, lymph node, or MLR CFSE-low populations of the donor or recipient. Cumulative frequency of alloreactive clones was calculated as a percentage of all sequences weighted by copy number. This is the immuneACCESS table as TCRdb keeps it, with only in-frame sequences that have V and J called. A part of the clones is gone; compared with another copy, unresolved V genes explain less than half, and the rest is unexplained. The V and J calls and clone size were taken over from that table, and D and trimming were inferred from the DNA. This sample has tens of thousands of clones in its table, and more than 80% of those were observed once. The top ten hold roughly 2.5% of the sample.

With regard to this clone: Which antigen it targets is not known. No much larger clonotype is one base removed from it; base qualities were not supplied.

In the first month after transplant, blood samples were collected up to 4 times, and after that at least monthly when available. A distance of 9 bases separates the germline ends of V and J, which lose 0 bases and 0 bases respectively. Reading the germline V gene gives CDR1 SGHVS and CDR2 FNYEAQ. From its cysteine to its phenylalanine, the CDR3 spans 15 amino acids. The kept DNA is CDR3 alone, 45 bases in frame from the first base. This clonotype was obtained from a human patient who received an intestinal transplant, so some T cells may come from the graft donor. Specimen: PBMCs, collected approximately 310 days after intestinal transplant. The sequence joins TRBV7-6 to TRBJ2-7, with no confident D gene call. The CDR3 reads CASSLADDSSYEQYF. The nucleotide sequence reads as follows: TGTGCCAGCAGCTTAGCCGACGATAGCTCCTACGAGCAGTACTTC.